The 25 T cell receptor beta chains in this list originate from one sample, sequenced in a study of identical twins. Using its own MiXCR run on the 5' RACE reads, TCRdb lists one record per CDR3 protein. In the table there are fewer than 800,000 distinct CDR3 sequences, under 8.5% of which are singletons. These data also formed part of another study, on yellow fever vaccine responses in identical twins.

The material sequenced was PBMCs. The receptors derive from a woman aged 18-29 years in good health.

The gene calls are TRBV29-1 and TRBJ2-2, with D uncertain. Germline V gene sequence: CDR1 SQVTM, CDR2 ANQGSEA. The CDR3 extends over 15 amino acids. V lost 2 bases, J lost 1 base, and 11 bases lay in between. CDR3 sequence (DNA): TGCAGCGTTGAATTCCTTGAGGTGAACACCGGGGAGCTGTTTTTT. It translates to CSVEFLEVNTGELFF.

In this sample, this clonotype turned up a few times. The chain couples TRBV19 to TRBJ2-5; 10 bases are a match to TRBD2. Unmatched junction bases numbered 7, after V lost 4 bases and J lost 2 bases. CDR1 and CDR2 from the germline V gene are LNHDA and SQIVND (reference sequence). The CDR3 totals 16 residues. CDR3 bases: TGTGCCAGTAGTAACCCCCAACTAGCGGGGCAAGAGACCCAGTACTTC. Its translation: CASSNPQLAGQETQYF.

Many counts were recorded for this clonotype. The chain carries TRBV7-6 and TRBJ2-3, with 10 bases lining up with TRBD2. The CDR3 length is 16 residues. Germline V gives CDR1 SGHVS, CDR2 FNYEAQ. V lost 4 bases and J lost 1; bases outside the gene matches: 5. The CDR3 DNA is TGTGCCAGCAGCTCCTCCGGACTAGCGGGCACAGATACGCAGTATTTT. This encodes CASSSSGLAGTDTQYF.

This clonotype has a single count. This could be a read error, since a much larger clone is one nucleotide away. The chain is built from TRBV3-1 and TRBJ2-1; D remains ambiguous. The CDR3 contains 15 residues. Germline CDR1 LGHDT, CDR2 YNNKEL (reference sequence). The CDR3 sequence: CASSRLPVAYNEQLF. In DNA, the CDR3 is TGTGCCAGCAGCCGTCTCCCTGTGGCCTACAATGAGCAGCTCTTC.

This clonotype was picked up a small number of times. The chain links TRBV20-1 to TRBJ1-5, with 9 bases identical to TRBD1. Germline-derived CDR1 and CDR2 are DFQATT and SNEGSKA (reference sequence). The CDR3 has 13 residues. The V gene end was trimmed by 3 bases and the J gene end by 5 bases; junction bases not matched to a gene: 2. The DNA for the CDR3 is TGCAGTGCTAGGGGACAGGGAGATCAGCCCCAGCATTTT. Amino acids: CSARGQGDQPQHF.

This clonotype has only a few counts. The chain couples TRBV6-5 to TRBJ2-2, with 10 nucleotides matching TRBD1. CDR3 size: 19 residues. V lost 2 bases and J lost 4; bases outside the gene matches: 13. In germline, CDR1 is MNHEY, CDR2 SVGAGI. CDR3 region: CASSYLRGAGTGVTGELFF. DNA of the CDR3: TGTGCCAGCAGTTACCTAAGAGGTGCCGGGACAGGGGTCACCGGGGAGCTGTTTTTT.

This rearrangement joins TRBV12-3 or TRBV12-4 to TRBJ2-7; 10 bases are a match to TRBD2. V shed 8 bases and J 4 bases; nucleotides not matched to a gene: 11. The CDR3 length is 15 residues. CDR3 bases: TGTGCCAGCCAAAGGAGACTAGCGGGCCTTTACGAGCAGTACTTC. It is translated as CASQRRLAGLYEQYF.

A remark on this clonotype: A much bigger clone sits one base away, suggesting this may be a read error. The chain joins TRBV29-1 to TRBJ2-7, with 8 bases identical to TRBD2. The germline V gene encodes CDR1 SQVTM and CDR2 ANQGSEA. The trim removed 6 bases at V and 1 base at J, leaving 8 bases unmatched. This CDR3 spans 14 amino acids. The CDR3 sequence is CSVTGTRLSYEQYF. CDR3 coding DNA: TGCAGCGTAACCGGGACTAGACTATCCTACGAGCAGTACTTC.

This clonotype occurred a few times. This CDR3 is CASSSRTVGYTF. The CDR3 bases are TGTGCCAGCAGCTCGCGGACAGTTGGCTACACCTTC. This rearrangement joins TRBV7-9 to TRBJ1-2, with a possible D match to TRBD1 (6 bases). The CDR3 contains 12 residues. Germline loops: CDR1 SEHNR, CDR2 FQNEAQ (reference sequence). The V and J ends lost 4 bases and 7 bases respectively, with 10 bases between them.

The J gene is TRBJ1-2, the V gene TRBV6-1, with 7 bases aligning to TRBD1. J was trimmed by 3 bases and V by 6 bases; bases with no gene match: 7. The CDR3 sequence is 14 residues long. Germline V gene data show CDR1 as MNHNS and CDR2 as SASEGT. The CDR3 loop is CASRHAGTDYGYTF. CDR3 bases: TGTGCCAGCAGGCACGCCGGGACAGACTATGGCTACACCTTC.

The J gene is TRBJ2-1, the V gene TRBV11-1; no clear D gene. The CDR3 has 14 amino acids. Germline V gene sequence: CDR1 SGHAT, CDR2 FQDESV (reference sequence). V shed 5 bases and J shed 4 bases, with 12 bases lying between them. CDR3 nucleotide sequence: TGTGCCAGCAGCCTAGAGACGACGTACAATGAGCAGTTCTTC. Amino acid sequence: CASSLETTYNEQFF.

The V gene is TRBV20-1, the J gene TRBJ2-7; TRBD1 matches at 8 bases. Germline values: CDR1 DFQATT, CDR2 SNEGSKA (reference sequence). The trim removed 6 bases at V and 7 bases at J, leaving 14 bases unmatched. This CDR3 has 14 amino acids. CDR3 nucleotide sequence: TGCAGTGCCACAGGGACAGGTGCCCCCGAAGAGCAGTACTTC. This codes for CSATGTGAPEEQYF.

This clonotype was seen only a few times. The chain carries TRBV11-2 and TRBJ2-1; D possibly uses TRBD1 or TRBD2 (7 bases each). V was clipped by 6 bases and J by 8 bases, with 20 bases between them. Germline values: CDR1 SGHAT, CDR2 FQNNGV. CDR3 length equals 15 residues. CDR3 region: CASRLPGGRGDEQFF. The CDR3 DNA reads as TGTGCCAGCAGATTACCGGGGGGCAGGGGGGATGAGCAGTTCTTC.

The chain employs TRBV20-1 and TRBJ2-7, with D perhaps TRBD1 or TRBD2 (6 bases each). Trimming took off 2 bases at V and 5 bases at J, with 16 bases between the two ends. Germline values: CDR1 DFQATT, CDR2 SNEGSKA (reference sequence). The CDR3 sequence is 14 residues long. The DNA for the CDR3 is TGCAGTGCTAGACCGTGGGGGGCATATGACGAGCAGTACTTC. Its translation: CSARPWGAYDEQYF.

This clonotype showed up many times. The chain carries TRBV15 and TRBJ1-1; D unclear. CDR3 length: 15 residues. Germline CDR1 LNHNV, CDR2 YYDKDF (reference sequence). Trimming cost V 2 bases and J 12 bases, with 22 bases left between them. This chain's CDR3 is CATSRTPEGREYSFF. The DNA for the CDR3 is TGTGCCACCAGCAGAACCCCGGAAGGGCGGGAATACTCTTTCTTT.

The table lists this clonotype with a few counts. It may be a read error: a sequence one base away is much more abundant. The chain links TRBV9 to TRBJ2-3; D is uncertain. The germline CDR1 and CDR2 sequences are SGDLS and YYNGEE. The CDR3 length is 12 residues. V was shortened by 1 base and J by 6 bases, with 6 bases between the two germline ends. CDR3 sequence reads: CASSVTGDTQYF. The CDR3 region has the DNA TGTGCCAGCAGCGTAACGGGCGATACGCAGTATTTT.

Only a few counts were recorded for this clonotype. This chain links TRBV29-1 with TRBJ2-3, with 8 bases fitting TRBD2. Trimming removed 6 bases from V and 0 bases from J; junction bases left unmatched: 11. CDR1 SQVTM and CDR2 ANQGSEA come from the germline V gene. The CDR3 runs to 16 residues. The CDR3 protein is CSVTGGGNPSTDTQYF. The CDR3 bases are TGCAGCGTGACCGGCGGGGGGAACCCTAGCACAGATACGCAGTATTTT.

This chain connects TRBV29-1 to TRBJ1-1; D might be TRBD1 (5 bases). The CDR3 covers 14 residues. With 3 bases removed from V and 10 bases from J, the gap between germline ends came to 21 bases. CDR1 is SQVTM and CDR2 is ANQGSEA in the germline V gene. The CDR3 spells CSVDAFRDPRTAFF. DNA for the CDR3: TGCAGCGTTGACGCGTTCCGGGACCCCCGGACAGCTTTCTTT.

This clonotype was detected a few times. This chain uses TRBV7-3 with TRBJ2-1; TRBD2 matches at 7 bases. The trim removed 2 bases at V and 6 bases at J, leaving 10 bases unmatched. The CDR3 has 16 residues. Per the germline V gene, CDR1 is SGHTA and CDR2 is FQGTGA. For the CDR3, the DNA is TGTGCCAGCAGCTTAGATGCTGTAGCGGGTCGCAATGAGCAGTTCTTC. Its protein is CASSLDAVAGRNEQFF.

This clonotype has more than one count but fewer than ten. The chain has TRBV28 and TRBJ1-1; D is unclear. In germline, CDR1 is MDHEN, CDR2 SYDVKM. Deletions cut 4 bases from V and 1 base from J, with 10 bases between. CDR3 length equals 14 residues. The CDR3 protein is CASSSRNRNTEAFF. CDR3 nucleotide sequence: TGTGCCAGCAGTTCCCGCAACCGGAACACTGAAGCTTTCTTT. Drawing the rest from reference TRBV28 and TRBJ1-1, the complete variable domain is DVKVTQSSRYLVKRTGEKVFLECVQDMDHENMFWYRQDPGLGLRLIYFSYDVKMKEKGDIPEGYSVSREKKERFSLILESASTNQTSMYLCASSSRNRNTEAFFGQGTRLTVV.

This clonotype was counted many times. The chain has TRBV4-2 and TRBJ2-2; possibly TRBD2 for D (6 bases). The CDR3 extends over 15 amino acids. The V gene's germline CDR1 is LGHNA and CDR2 YNFKEQ. With 0 bases removed from V and 7 bases from J, the gap between germline ends came to 12 bases. The CDR3 spells CASSQDLAGIGELFF. Written as DNA, the CDR3 is TGTGCCAGCAGCCAAGATCTCGCGGGGATCGGGGAGCTGTTTTTT.

Ten or more counts support this clonotype. The gene calls are TRBV12-3 or TRBV12-4 and TRBJ1-1; D uncertain. This CDR3 has 12 residues. Trimming left V 6 bases short and J 1 base short, with 6 bases between. The CDR3 region is CASRPANTEAFF. The CDR3 DNA follows: TGTGCCAGCAGGCCGGCGAACACTGAAGCTTTCTTT.

V usage is TRBV20-1 and J usage is TRBJ1-1; a possible D gene is TRBD1 (5 bases). The CDR3 is 14 residues long. Germline CDR1 reads DFQATT; CDR2 reads SNEGSKA (reference sequence). V was trimmed by 3 bases and J by 0 bases, leaving 11 bases between them. The CDR3 nucleotides read TGCAGTGCTAGGGGTGGGGGTATGAACACTGAAGCTTTCTTT. Translated, it gives CSARGGGMNTEAFF.

This clonotype was found many times. V gene TRBV5-1 combines with J gene TRBJ1-2; D remains ambiguous. The CDR3 extends over 13 amino acids. V lost 4 bases, J lost 2 bases, and 9 bases lay in between. Looked up from germline, CDR1 is SGHRS and CDR2 is YFSETQ. The CDR3 reads CASSVTGNYGYTF. The CDR3 DNA reads as TGCGCCAGCAGCGTTACCGGGAACTATGGCTACACCTTC. The variable domain in full, completed from reference TRBV5-1 and TRBJ1-2, reads KAGVTQTPRYLIKTRGQQVTLSCSPISGHRSVSWYQQTPGQGLQFLFEYFSETQRNKGNFPGRFSGRQFSNSRSEMNVSTLELGDSALYLCASSVTGNYGYTFGSGTRLTVV.

The sample holds a few counts of this clonotype. The CDR3: CASNPGTGYTDTQYF. In DNA form, the CDR3 reads TGTGCCAGCAATCCCGGGACAGGGTACACAGATACGCAGTATTTT. The chain uses TRBV6-1 and TRBJ2-3, with 9 bases aligning to TRBD1. V gave up 7 bases and J gave up 2 bases; unmatched junction bases: 7. CDR1 is MNHNS and CDR2 is SASEGT in the germline V gene. The CDR3 consists of 15 residues.